Following are 19 T cell receptor beta chains from one sample sequenced in a study of cytomegalovirus exposure and HLA in healthy donors. PCR involved 60 Vbeta and 13 Jbeta primers. Here immunoSEQ multiplex PCR was the method, and the copy in TCRdb shows in-frame clones only, minus some. Here the sample spans 46,000 or so clones, about 60% being singletons. Sequenced material: PBMCs. These receptors all come from a man aged 55-75 years in good health and CMV-seropositive.

V usage is TRBV10-3 and J usage is TRBJ1-2, with unresolved D. The V gene's germline CDR1 is ENHRY and CDR2 SYGVKD. The CDR3 sequence is 16 residues long. Trimming left V 6 bases short and J 4 bases short, with 21 bases between. Here the CDR3 DNA reads TGTGCCATCAGCCCTGACGGTGTAGGAGTAGGCTATGGCTACACCTTC. This translates into CAISPDGVGVGYGYTF.

This clone was observed a handful of times. The germline gene is not matched at one end of the junction; a read error may be the cause. The chain carries TRBV2 and TRBJ1-2; D is unresolved. CDR1 is SNHLY and CDR2 is FYNNEI in the germline V gene. The CDR3 contains 14 residues. DNA for the CDR3: TGTGCCAGCAGGGAAGTAAATTCTAACTATGGCTACACCTTC. Its translation: CASREVNSNYGYTF.

This clone has more than one count but fewer than ten. Other DNA sequences in this sample translate to the same CDR3. J is TRBJ2-7 and V is TRBV4-2; possible D gene TRBD2, 6 bases. Germline CDR1 LGHNA, CDR2 YNFKEQ. The CDR3 runs to 17 residues. V shed 0 bases and J shed 2 bases, with 17 bases lying between them. CDR3 nucleotides: TGTGCCAGCAGCCAAGATCCGACGGGAGCGGGCACCTACGAGCAGTACTTC. Its protein product is CASSQDPTGAGTYEQYF.

The genes are TRBV7-2 and TRBJ2-3; D is undetermined. The CDR3 has 12 amino acids. Germline V lookup: CDR1 SGHTA, CDR2 FQGNSA. V was cut by 3 bases and J by 4 bases, with 5 bases left in between. The CDR3 region has the DNA TGTGCCAGCAGCTTTAATCCAGATACGCAGTATTTT. Protein: CASSFNPDTQYF.

CDR3 in amino acids: CATTLAGETDTQYF. In DNA form, the CDR3 reads TGTGCCACAACACTAGCGGGAGAAACAGATACGCAGTATTTT. This chain links TRBV10-3 with TRBJ2-3, with TRBD2 matching 11 bases. Per the germline V gene, CDR1 is ENHRY and CDR2 is SYGVKD. The CDR3 totals 14 residues. V dropped 10 bases and J dropped 3; count of bases not matched to a gene: 6.

This clone was observed a few times. The V gene is TRBV19, the J gene TRBJ2-5; maybe TRBD2 (5 bases). The CDR3 is 13 residues long. Germline CDR1 and CDR2: LNHDA and SQIVND (reference sequence). V was shortened by 9 bases and J by 2 bases, with 13 bases between the two germline ends. CDR3 DNA sequence: TGTGCCAGCGGGATTTCTCGACAAGAGACCCAGTACTTC. Its protein is CASGISRQETQYF. Filled out from reference TRBV19 and TRBJ2-5, the complete variable domain reads DGGITQSPKYLFRKEGQNVTLSCEQNLNHDAMYWYRQDPGQGLRLIYYSQIVNDFQKGDIAEGYSVSREKKESFPLTVTSAQKNPTAFYLCASGISRQETQYFGPGTRLLVL.

This clone was detected a few times. The V gene is TRBV5-6, the J gene TRBJ1-6; 10 bases fit TRBD1. The V segment lost 3 bases and the J segment 12 bases; nucleotides outside the gene matches: 6. From germline, CDR1 is SGHDT and CDR2 YYEEEE. CDR3 length: 14 amino acids. CDR3 DNA sequence: TGTGCCAGCAGCTGGGACAGGGGACTAATACCCCTCCACTTT. Translation: CASSWDRGLIPLHF.

The chain couples TRBV4-1 to TRBJ2-7; 8 nucleotides align to TRBD2. The V gene's germline CDR1 is MGHRA and CDR2 YSYEKL. This CDR3 region has 14 residues. With V trimmed by 4 bases and J by 1 base, 3 bases remained unmatched. The CDR3 spells CASSLLAVSYEQYF. The CDR3 bases are TGCGCCAGCAGCCTACTAGCGGTATCCTACGAGCAGTACTTC.

The chain couples TRBV18 to TRBJ1-2; D not resolved. The CDR3 consists of 14 residues. The germline V gene has CDR1 KGHSH and CDR2 LQKENI. The V and J ends lost 3 bases and 4 bases respectively, with 12 bases between them. DNA for the CDR3: TGTGCCAGCTCACCGTCACCCCGAGCCTATGGCTACACCTTC. It encodes CASSPSPRAYGYTF.

The CDR3 DNA follows: TGTGCCAGCCAAGCTTCAGGGAACACTGAAGCTTTCTTT. This codes for CASQASGNTEAFF. The V gene is TRBV11-2, the J gene TRBJ1-1; D call uncertain. CDR1 and CDR2 from the germline V gene are SGHAT and FQNNGV. The V end lost 8 bases, the J end lost 1 base, and 11 bases lay between the germline ends. The CDR3 has 13 residues. The full variable domain, with the rest looked up from reference TRBV11-2 and TRBJ1-1, is EAGVAQSPRYKIIEKRQSVAFWCNPISGHATLYWYQQILGQGPKLLIQFQNNGVVDDSQLPKDRFSAERLKGVDSTLKIQPAKLEDSAVYLCASQASGNTEAFFGQGTRLTVV.

The CDR3 DNA reads TGTGCCAGCAGCCAGGGGGGACAGCAGTTGACCTACAATGAGCAGTTCTTC. Residues: CASSQGGQQLTYNEQFF. The chain joins TRBV14 to TRBJ2-1; a weak D match, TRBD1 (7 bases). Germline V gene sequence: CDR1 SGHDN, CDR2 FVKESK. Between the trimmed V and J ends, which lost 3 bases and 2 bases, there was a span of 17 bases. This CDR3 has 17 amino acids.

The V gene is TRBV19, the J gene TRBJ2-1, with a weak D call TRBD1 (5 bases). This CDR3 has 14 amino acids. The V gene's germline CDR1 is LNHDA and CDR2 SQIVND (reference sequence). V shed 7 bases and J shed 8 bases, with 18 bases lying between them. The CDR3, as DNA: TGTGCCAGTATCGATGGGGCCAGCAGGGATGAGCAGTTCTTC. Amino acids: CASIDGASRDEQFF.

This clone was recorded a few times. The rearrangement joins TRBV5-1 to TRBJ1-5; D gene uncertain. Trimming took 1 base from V and 6 from J, leaving 8 bases between them. The CDR3 has 13 residues. The V gene's germline CDR1 is SGHRS and CDR2 YFSETQ. The CDR3 sequence: CASSLLPGQPQHF. In DNA, the CDR3 is TGCGCCAGCAGCTTGTTACCAGGTCAGCCCCAGCATTTT. Looking up the rest from reference TRBV5-1 and TRBJ1-5 gives the full variable domain: KAGVTQTPRYLIKTRGQQVTLSCSPISGHRSVSWYQQTPGQGLQFLFEYFSETQRNKGNFPGRFSGRQFSNSRSEMNVSTLELGDSALYLCASSLLPGQPQHFGDGTRLSIL.

Worth noting for this clone: This is likely a read error, given that the CDR3 carries no conserved phenylalanine or tryptophan at its end. The chain joins TRBV5-1 to TRBJ1-1; 7 positions agree with TRBD1. V gave up 3 bases and J gave up 1 base; unmatched junction bases: 6. Germline-derived CDR1 and CDR2 are SGHRS and YFSETQ. This CDR3 is built from 15 residues. In nucleotides, the CDR3 is TGCGCCAGCAGCTACACCGGGACAGCGAACACTGAAGCTTTCCTT. As protein: CASSYTGTANTEAFL.

This chain links TRBV15 with TRBJ1-1, with 8 bases identical to TRBD1. V trimming: 2 bases; J trimming: 8 bases; junction bases outside the gene matches: 13. This CDR3 has 16 residues. Germline V gives CDR1 LNHNV, CDR2 YYDKDF (reference sequence). CDR3 region: CATSRTNRGAVAEAFF. The DNA of the CDR3 is TGTGCCACCAGCAGAACAAACAGGGGGGCTGTCGCGGAAGCTTTCTTT.

The chain combines TRBV5-1 with TRBJ2-7; D call uncertain. The CDR3 runs 16 residues. CDR1 and CDR2 (germline): SGHRS, YFSETQ. V lost 1 base and J lost 3, with 17 bases in between. DNA of the CDR3: TGCGCCAGCAGCTTGCGAGGCAATTCCCCCCTCTACGAGCAGTACTTC. Its protein product is CASSLRGNSPLYEQYF.

In regard to this clone: Other nucleotide sequences in the sample specify the same CDR3. V is TRBV6-1 and J is TRBJ2-7, with D maybe TRBD1 (6 bases). CDR3 size: 13 residues. Germline CDR1 and CDR2: MNHNS and SASEGT. The ends were cut back, 6 bases at V and 1 base at J, with 10 bases in the middle. In DNA, the CDR3 is TGTGCCAGCAGGGGCAGGGGTTCCTACGAGCAGTACTTC. This sequence encodes CASRGRGSYEQYF.

This clone appeared a few times. V is TRBV18 and J is TRBJ1-2; TRBD1 is a possible D gene (5 bases). CDR3 length: 11 residues. CDR1 is KGHSH, CDR2 LQKENI, per germline. Trimming removed 3 bases from V and 10 bases from J, with 9 bases in between. The chain's CDR3 is CASSPDSLYTF. The CDR3 DNA is TGTGCCAGCTCACCTGACAGTCTCTACACCTTC.

V and J are TRBV27 and TRBJ2-3; D unresolved. From germline, CDR1 is MNHEY and CDR2 SMNVEV (reference sequence). The CDR3 is made up of 17 amino acids. Trimming shortened V by 3 bases and J by 6 bases, and 22 bases separated the two germline ends. The DNA for the CDR3 is TGTGCCAGCAGTTTGAGTGGCGGTCGGGTTATTCGGGATACGCAGTATTTT. Its translation is CASSLSGGRVIRDTQYF.